This record looks at one TCR beta chain sequence and its context. What antigen it recognizes has not been identified. No much larger clone is present one base from it, and per-base qualities are unavailable. This record belongs to a study of shared clonotypes between healthy human individuals (dated by TCRdb to between 2020 and 2021). Describing the broader study: The cohort comprised two women and a few men aged 18 to 49 years. Per donor, three plates each were used for CD4 naive and CD4 memory, two for CD8 naive, and one for CD8 memory. Blood TCR repertoires of five healthy adults were deeply sequenced to estimate repertoire size and the extent of clonotype sharing between individuals. To increase sequencing depth and limit assay-specific biases, TCR repertoire library preparation and sequencing were carried out by different laboratories using diverse techniques. Between about 0.8 and 9 billion PBMCs per donor were obtained by leukapheresis. Results and caveats for the whole study, not just this receptor: Based on pairwise subsampling, the degree of clonotype sharing among donors was expected to be affected by sequencing depth. Across four donors, around 5% of naive CD4, roughly 3.5% of naive CD8, 2.3% of memory CD4, and under 0.45% of memory CD8 clonotypes were shared. Estimated clonotype richness was generally larger for naive than for memory subsets. Compared with non-shared clonotypes, the clonotypes found in all four sorted-subset donors had higher generation probabilities. The genetic and exposure-history diversity represented was limited by the small number of donors. Sampling was restricted to blood, and TCR repertoires in tissues likely differ from the TCR repertoires found in blood. Rarefaction of sorted-subset datasets indicated incomplete sequencing despite the large sequencing depth.

Donors were healthy HIV-negative adults with no recently reported acute infections or vaccinations. Every donor was a Caucasian adult residing in Nashville, Tennessee, USA. Magnetic negative selection was used to enrich CD4+ T cells, after which naive cells were positively selected on CD45RA and the negative fraction became the memory subset. Blood was collected by leukapheresis, and PBMCs were isolated by Ficoll-Histopaque density gradient centrifugation and then cryopreserved in liquid nitrogen vapor phase. Purity and quantity of every magnetically sorted T cell population were checked by analytical flow cytometry. Each sorted fraction had its genomic DNA isolated and then quantified by UV absorbance on a Nanodrop 2000c. TCR CDR3 regions were amplified from genomic DNA by multiplex PCR using the deep immunoSEQ assay. For each cell subset, the extracted genomic DNA was distributed evenly across all wells of several immunoSEQ 96-well plates, and each plate served as one replicate. Each replicate PCR for sorted subsets received around 210 ng genomic DNA, equal to some 32,000 T cell genomes. Purified libraries were measured with a Qubit 3.0 fluorometer, size-checked on a Bioanalyzer 2100, and measured again with the KAPA Library Quantification kit. Every immunoSEQ 96-well plate was sequenced on a dedicated single-read 150-cycle Illumina NextSeq 550 flow cell. The paper's processing steps were these. Because the immunoSEQ output held only junctional sequences and lacked quality scores, the filtering could not match the filtering applied to full-length reads. Sequences were annotated with PyIR, a Python wrapper for IgBLAST v1.9, using IMGT germline references to assign V/J genes and CDR3. Reads were filtered out if the reads had weak V/J assignments (E-value above 1e-6), no CDR3, stop codons, out-of-frame junctions, or ambiguous translated residues. A V3J clonotype was defined by an identical inferred V gene, J gene, and CDR3 amino acid sequence. Percentage overlap between repertoires was calculated by dividing the number of shared unique clonotypes by the size of the smaller repertoire. RTK rarefaction, the Chao1 estimator, and Recon v2.1 estimates of unobserved clonotypes were used to assess repertoire richness. OLGA was used to compute generation probabilities for all TCRbeta clonotypes that the gDNA method yielded from several donors. What TCRdb holds here is the immuneACCESS table cut down to in-frame rearrangements. Part of the clones is not present; checked against another copy, under half of the missing clones reflect an unresolved V gene, and the others are unexplained. The V and J calls and clone size come from that table; D and trimming were worked out from the DNA. A total of some 2,400,000 clones appear in this sample, 90% to 96% of them only once. The top ten constitute more than 0.1% of the sample.

V is reduced by 6 bases and J by 1 base, leaving a spacing of 14 bases between them. Including the terminal cysteine and phenylalanine, the CDR3 comprises 15 residues. The read is trimmed to its CDR3 DNA, 45 bases read in frame from base 1. CDR1 and CDR2, looked up from the germline V gene, are MNHNS and SASEGT. The specimen sequenced was naive CD4+ T cells sorted from blood. The cell subset or site label, read with the paper, signifies: CD45RA+ positively selected. The sequence links TRBV6-1 to TRBJ2-3; tentative D gene TRBD1, with 5 bases matching. The TCR was taken from a man aged 18 to 29 in good health. CDR3 protein: CASSQGVSRTDTQYF. Here is the DNA: TGTGCCAGCAGCCAAGGGGTTTCTCGCACAGATACGCAGTATTTT.